The present entry profiles one T cell receptor (beta chain) with its context. CDR1 is SEHNR, CDR2 FQNEAQ, per germline (reference sequence). V lost 5 bases, J lost 1 base, and 5 bases stayed unmatched. The CDR3 has 14 residues. This sample is part of a study of cytomegalovirus exposure and HLA in healthy donors. PCR involved 60 Vbeta and 13 Jbeta primers. Sequenced by immunoSEQ multiplex PCR; TCRdb stores in-frame clones only, minus some. The repertoire shows about 32,000 clones; the top ten hold roughly 5%. Specimen: PBMCs. V and J are TRBV7-9 and TRBJ2-7, with TRBD1 matching 7 bases. This receptor was taken from a female donor in good health and CMV-seronegative. The CDR3: CASSPTTGSYEQYF. The CDR3 DNA is TGTGCCAGCAGCCCGACGACAGGGTCCTACGAGCAGTACTTC.